This record looks at one T cell receptor (beta chain) sequence and its context. Its antigen is unknown. This entry belongs to a study of shared clonotypes between healthy human individuals. The study's findings and limits: As a rule, naive subsets had a larger estimated richness than memory subsets.

The test was conducted at deep level. Here immunoSEQ multiplex PCR was the method, and the copy in TCRdb shows in-frame clones only, minus some. The sample lists over a million clones; approximately 68% were seen once. Germline assignment: CDR1 MNHEY and CDR2 SVGAGI. The CDR3 has 13 amino acids. The V and J ends lost 1 base and 6 bases respectively, with 9 bases between them. V is TRBV6-5 and J is TRBJ1-1; no firm D call. The sequence came from a man in his late teens or twenties in good health. Sequencing was performed on memory CD4+ T cells sorted from blood. Subset: CD45RA-negative fraction. CDR3 protein: CASSYLGGAEAFF. The DNA for the CDR3 is TGTGCCAGCAGTTACTTGGGTGGGGCTGAAGCTTTCTTT.